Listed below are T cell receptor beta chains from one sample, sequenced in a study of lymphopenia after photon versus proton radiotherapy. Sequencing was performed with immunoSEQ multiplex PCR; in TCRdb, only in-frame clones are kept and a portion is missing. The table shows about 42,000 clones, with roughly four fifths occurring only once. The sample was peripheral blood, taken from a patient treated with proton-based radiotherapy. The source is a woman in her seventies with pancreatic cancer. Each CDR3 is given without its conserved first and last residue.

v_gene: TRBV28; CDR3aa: ASSDRGVETQY
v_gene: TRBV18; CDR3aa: ASSPLMGFDYGYT
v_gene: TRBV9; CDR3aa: ASSVGERETQY
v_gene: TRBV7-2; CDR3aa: ASSLVGSGATEAF
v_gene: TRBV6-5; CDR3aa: ATSKGYSGNTIY
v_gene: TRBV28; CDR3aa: ASRTGSYEQY
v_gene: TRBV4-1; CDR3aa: ASSQDGTGSEKLF
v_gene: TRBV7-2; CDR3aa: ASSFPGRTDTQY
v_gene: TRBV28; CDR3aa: ASNQDARISEQF
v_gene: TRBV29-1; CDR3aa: SVRTGRGSYGYT
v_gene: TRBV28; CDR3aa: ASSLPYEQY
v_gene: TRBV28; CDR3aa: ASSSFDRGAPNYGYT
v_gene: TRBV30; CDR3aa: AWSDGQVQGNTIY
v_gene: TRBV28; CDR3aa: ATGGRVNTEAF
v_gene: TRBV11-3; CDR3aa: ASSSQRDRAREQF
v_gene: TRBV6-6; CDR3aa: ASSYVSTETQY
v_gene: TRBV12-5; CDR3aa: ASGLWGGETQY
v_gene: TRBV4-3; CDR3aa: ASSQDTQRGGYNEQF
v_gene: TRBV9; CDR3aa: ASSVAAGELF
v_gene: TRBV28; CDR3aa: ASSFTGLGEGYT
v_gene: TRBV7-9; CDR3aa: ASSLWSENTEAF
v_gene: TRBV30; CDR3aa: AWSRGSENQPQH
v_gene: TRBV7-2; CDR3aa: ASSLGGSGKNIQY
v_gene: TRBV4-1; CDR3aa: ASSPDRSSYNSPLH
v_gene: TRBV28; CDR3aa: ASRRTGGLLSSYNEQF
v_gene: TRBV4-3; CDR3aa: ASSQVQSSYEQY
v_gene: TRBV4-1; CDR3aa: ASSQDRRTESSYEQY
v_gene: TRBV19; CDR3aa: ASKVGTGNRGDNQPQH
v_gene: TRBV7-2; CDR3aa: ASSSQMNTEAF
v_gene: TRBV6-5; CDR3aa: ANRQGGSNEQF
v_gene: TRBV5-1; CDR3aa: ASSLDLFVGGRDYGYT
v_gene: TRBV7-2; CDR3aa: ASSLPRVTGELF
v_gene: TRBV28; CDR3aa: ASSFIGRQTNNYGYT
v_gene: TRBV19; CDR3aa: ASSISGLQRTEAF
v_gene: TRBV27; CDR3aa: ASSFSENTEAF
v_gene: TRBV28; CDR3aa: ASSLGGGVRYGYT
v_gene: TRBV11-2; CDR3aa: ASSGWPLFETQY
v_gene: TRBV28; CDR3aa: ASSLDRRQETQY
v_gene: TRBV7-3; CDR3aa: ASSLTSPVGQSSYNEQF
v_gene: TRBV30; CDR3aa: AWRRDDRRNIQY
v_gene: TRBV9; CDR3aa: ASSVGGRQLF
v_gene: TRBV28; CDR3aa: ASSLLTGQEKLF
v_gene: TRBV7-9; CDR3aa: ASSPGRGSHYEQY
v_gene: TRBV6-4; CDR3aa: ASSRGTSGPHEQY
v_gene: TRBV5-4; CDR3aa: ASSPSRDREETQY
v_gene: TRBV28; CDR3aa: ASTKYRGGVYEQY
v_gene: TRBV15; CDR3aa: ATSRSFGGETQY
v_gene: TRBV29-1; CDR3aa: SVEGEGHYEQY
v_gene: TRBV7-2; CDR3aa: ASRLGVTGELF
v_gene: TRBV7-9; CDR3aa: ASSLFGTGSDTEAF
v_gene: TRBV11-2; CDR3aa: ASRSWGRVVTDTQY
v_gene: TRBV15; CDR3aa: ATSRDRIGYEQY
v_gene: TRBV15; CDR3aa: ATSRRDRGIYGYT
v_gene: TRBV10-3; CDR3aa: AISESRSGQPQH
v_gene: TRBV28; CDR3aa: ASSRQTNYGYT
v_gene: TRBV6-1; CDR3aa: ACQTGRNSYEQY
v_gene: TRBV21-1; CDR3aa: ASSSQGPINSGNTIY
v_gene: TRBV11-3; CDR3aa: ASSFSGRRGNTEAF
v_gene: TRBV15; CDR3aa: ATSRERTASYEQY